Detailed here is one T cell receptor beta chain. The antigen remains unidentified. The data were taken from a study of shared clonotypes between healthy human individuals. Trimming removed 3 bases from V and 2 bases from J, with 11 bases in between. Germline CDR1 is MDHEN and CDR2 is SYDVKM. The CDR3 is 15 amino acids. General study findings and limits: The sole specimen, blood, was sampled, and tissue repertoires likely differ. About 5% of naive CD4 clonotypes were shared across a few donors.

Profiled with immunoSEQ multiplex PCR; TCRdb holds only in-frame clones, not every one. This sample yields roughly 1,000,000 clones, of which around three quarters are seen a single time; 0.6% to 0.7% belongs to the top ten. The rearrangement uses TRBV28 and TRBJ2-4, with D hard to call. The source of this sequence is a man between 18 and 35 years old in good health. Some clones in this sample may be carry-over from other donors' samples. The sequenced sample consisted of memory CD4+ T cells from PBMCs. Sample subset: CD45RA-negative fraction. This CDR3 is CASSFLQFPKNIQYF. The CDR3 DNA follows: TGTGCCAGCAGTTTTTTACAATTCCCCAAAAACATTCAGTACTTC.